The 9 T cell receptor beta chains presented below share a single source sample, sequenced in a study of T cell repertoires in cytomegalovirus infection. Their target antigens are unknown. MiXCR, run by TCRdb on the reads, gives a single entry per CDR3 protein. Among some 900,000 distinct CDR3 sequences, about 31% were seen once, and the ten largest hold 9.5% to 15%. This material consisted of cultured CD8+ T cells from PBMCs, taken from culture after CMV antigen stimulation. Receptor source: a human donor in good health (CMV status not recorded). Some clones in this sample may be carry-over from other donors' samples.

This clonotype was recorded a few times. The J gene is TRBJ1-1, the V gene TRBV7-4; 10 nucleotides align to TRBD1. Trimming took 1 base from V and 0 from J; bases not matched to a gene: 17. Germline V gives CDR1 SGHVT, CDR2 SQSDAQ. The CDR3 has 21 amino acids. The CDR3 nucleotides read TGTGCCAGCAGCTTAGTAGGAGGGGTGTGGACAGGGGGGAGGATGAACACTGAAGCTTTCTTT. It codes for CASSLVGGVWTGGRMNTEAFF.

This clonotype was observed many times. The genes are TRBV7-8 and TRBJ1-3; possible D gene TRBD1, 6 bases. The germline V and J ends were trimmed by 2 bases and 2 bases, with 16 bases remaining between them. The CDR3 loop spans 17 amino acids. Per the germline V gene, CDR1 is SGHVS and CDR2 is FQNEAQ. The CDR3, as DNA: TGTGCCAGCAGCTTATCCACTCAGACAGGAACTGGAAACACCATATATTTT. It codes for CASSLSTQTGTGNTIYF.

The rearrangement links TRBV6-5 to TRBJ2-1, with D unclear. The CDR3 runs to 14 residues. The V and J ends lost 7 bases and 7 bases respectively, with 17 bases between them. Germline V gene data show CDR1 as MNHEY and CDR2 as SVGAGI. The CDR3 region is CASKGDPLWNEQFF. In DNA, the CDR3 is TGTGCCAGCAAGGGCGACCCTCTCTGGAATGAGCAGTTCTTC.

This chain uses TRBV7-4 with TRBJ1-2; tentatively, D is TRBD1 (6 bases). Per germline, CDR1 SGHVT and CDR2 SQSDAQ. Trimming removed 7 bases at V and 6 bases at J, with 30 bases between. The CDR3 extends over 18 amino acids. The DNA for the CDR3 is TGTGCCAGCAACTCCCCTTCCTTCGCGGGACAAGGGTTCCATGGCTACACCTTC. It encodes CASNSPSFAGQGFHGYTF.

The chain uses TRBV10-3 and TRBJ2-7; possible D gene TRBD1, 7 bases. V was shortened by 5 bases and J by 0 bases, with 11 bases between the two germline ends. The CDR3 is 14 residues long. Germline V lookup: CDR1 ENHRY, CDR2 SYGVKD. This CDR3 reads CAISSGGTSYEQYF. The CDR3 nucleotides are TGTGCCATCAGTTCAGGGGGGACCTCCTACGAGCAGTACTTC.

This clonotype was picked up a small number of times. CDR3 amino acids: CASSPALGGGYGYTF. The CDR3 DNA is TGCGCCAGCAGCCCGGCCTTAGGGGGCGGCTATGGCTACACCTTC. The genes are TRBV4-1 and TRBJ1-2; 7 bases match TRBD1. With 4 bases clipped from V and 4 bases from J, the junction kept 9 bases outside the gene matches. This CDR3 comprises 15 residues. Germline V gene lookup returns CDR1 MGHRA and CDR2 YSYEKL.

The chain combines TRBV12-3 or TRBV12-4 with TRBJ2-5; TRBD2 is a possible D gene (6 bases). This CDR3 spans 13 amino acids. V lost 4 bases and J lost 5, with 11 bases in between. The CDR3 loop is CASSSHGRETQYF. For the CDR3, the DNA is TGTGCCAGCAGTTCGCATGGGAGGGAGACCCAGTACTTC.

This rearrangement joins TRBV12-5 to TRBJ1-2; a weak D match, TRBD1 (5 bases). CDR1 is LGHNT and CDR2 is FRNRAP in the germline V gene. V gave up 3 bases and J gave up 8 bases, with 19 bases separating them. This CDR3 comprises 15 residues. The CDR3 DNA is TGTGCTAGTGGTTTACCCGCCGGCAGGGCCTCCGGCTACACCTTC. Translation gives CASGLPAGRASGYTF.

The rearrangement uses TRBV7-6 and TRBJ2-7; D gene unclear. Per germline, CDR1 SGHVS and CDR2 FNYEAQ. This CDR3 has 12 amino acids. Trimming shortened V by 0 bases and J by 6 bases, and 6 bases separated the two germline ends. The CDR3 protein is CASSLASPEQYF. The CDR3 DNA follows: TGTGCCAGCAGCTTAGCAAGTCCCGAGCAGTACTTC.